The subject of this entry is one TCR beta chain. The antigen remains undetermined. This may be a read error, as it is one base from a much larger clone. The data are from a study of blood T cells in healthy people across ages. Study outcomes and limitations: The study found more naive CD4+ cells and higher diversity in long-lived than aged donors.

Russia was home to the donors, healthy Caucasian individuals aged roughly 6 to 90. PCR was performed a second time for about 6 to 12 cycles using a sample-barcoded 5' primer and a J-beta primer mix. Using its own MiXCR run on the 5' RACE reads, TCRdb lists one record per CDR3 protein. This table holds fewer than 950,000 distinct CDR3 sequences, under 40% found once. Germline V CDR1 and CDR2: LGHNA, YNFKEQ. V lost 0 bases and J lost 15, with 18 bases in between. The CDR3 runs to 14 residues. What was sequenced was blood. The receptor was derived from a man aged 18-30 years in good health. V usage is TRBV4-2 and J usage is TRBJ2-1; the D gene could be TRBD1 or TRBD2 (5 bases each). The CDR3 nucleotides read TGTGCCAGCAGCCAAGACCCCGGGGCAACTGGGATGTTCTTC. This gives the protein CASSQDPGATGMFF.